These 23 T cell receptor beta chains share one sample of origin, sequenced in a study of blood T cell repertoires in COVID-19. Assay used: immunoSEQ multiplex PCR; TCRdb lists only in-frame clones, some missing. The repertoire includes about 350,000 clones, under 95% of them detected once, and roughly 3.3% sits in the top ten. The specimen was peripheral blood. Receptors originate from a woman younger than 30 who had recovered from COVID-19.

The chain is built from TRBV15 and TRBJ2-7, with D perhaps matching TRBD2 (5 bases). Trimming stripped 0 bases from V and 3 bases from J, with 18 bases between. The germline gives CDR1 LNHNV, CDR2 YYDKDF (reference sequence). The CDR3 consists of 17 residues. CDR3 protein: CATSRDKAAVPYYEQYV. CDR3 DNA sequence: TGTGCCACCAGCAGAGATAAGGCAGCGGTTCCCTACTACGAGCAGTACGTC.

This chain links TRBV6-6 with TRBJ1-5; tentative D call: TRBD1 (5 bases). Germline-derived CDR1 and CDR2 are MNHNY and SVGAGI (reference sequence). The CDR3 consists of 14 residues. The V end was cut by 0 bases, the J end by 8 bases, with 11 bases between. In DNA form, the CDR3 reads TGTGCCAGCAGTTACTCGAAGGGGCGAGAGCCCCAGCATTTT. Translating it yields CASSYSKGREPQHF.

The genes are TRBV6-5 and TRBJ1-2; no clear D gene. This CDR3 spans 14 amino acids. V gave up 6 bases and J gave up 0 bases, with 11 bases separating them. Germline values: CDR1 MNHEY, CDR2 SVGAGI. CDR3 sequence (DNA): TGTGCCAGCAGGAGATCAAGTACTAACTATGGCTACACCTTC. Protein: CASRRSSTNYGYTF.

The genes are TRBV11-2 and TRBJ2-1; TRBD2 is a possible D gene (6 bases). There are 15 residues in the CDR3. Germline CDR1 SGHAT, CDR2 FQNNGV. The germline V and J ends were trimmed by 5 bases and 10 bases, with 21 bases remaining between them. DNA of the CDR3: TGTGCCAGCAGCCCGACCGCGGGATATATCGAAGAGCAGTTCTTC. This gives the protein CASSPTAGYIEEQFF.

The chain is built from TRBV9 and TRBJ1-4, with 7 positions matching TRBD1. CDR3 length: 14 residues. Trimming at V came to 2 bases and at J to 6 bases, leaving 4 bases not matched to a gene. Per germline, CDR1 SGDLS and CDR2 YYNGEE. The CDR3 sequence is CASSVRGTDEKLFF. Here the CDR3 DNA reads TGTGCCAGCAGCGTCCGGGGGACAGATGAAAAACTGTTTTTT.

This chain connects TRBV24-1 to TRBJ2-3; 8 bases align to TRBD2. Germline V gene sequence: CDR1 KGHDR, CDR2 SFDVKD. This CDR3 spans 15 amino acids. With V trimmed by 5 bases and J by 4 bases, 7 bases remained unmatched. CDR3 region: CATSAGGAGADTQYF. CDR3 sequence (DNA): TGTGCCACCAGTGCCGGGGGGGCGGGGGCAGATACGCAGTATTTT.

The chain couples TRBV3-1 (or the pseudogene TRBV3-2) to TRBJ1-1; 7 bases fit TRBD1. Germline V CDR1 and CDR2: LGHDT, YNNKEL (reference sequence). V lost 3 bases and J lost 0; bases outside the gene matches: 7. CDR3 size: 16 residues. CDR3 DNA sequence: TGTGCCAGCAGCCAGGGTCTTGGACAGGTGAACACTGAAGCTTTCTTT. It is translated as CASSQGLGQVNTEAFF.

The chain recombines TRBV24-1 with TRBJ1-1, with D hard to call. Trimming removed 4 bases at V and 1 base at J, with 6 bases between. The germline V gene has CDR1 KGHDR and CDR2 SFDVKD. CDR3 length equals 13 residues. For the CDR3, the DNA is TGTGCCACCAGTGACACGAGGAACACTGAAGCTTTCTTT. Protein sequence: CATSDTRNTEAFF.

The chain couples TRBV18 to TRBJ2-7; 9 positions agree with TRBD1. The V gene's germline CDR1 is KGHSH and CDR2 LQKENI. This CDR3 has 13 amino acids. V dropped 1 base and J dropped 5; count of bases not matched to a gene: 0. CDR3: CASSPRQGDEQYV. In DNA, the CDR3 is TGTGCCAGCTCACCACGACAGGGGGACGAGCAGTACGTC.

This rearrangement joins TRBV11-3 to TRBJ2-5; D is unresolved. CDR1 and CDR2 (germline): SGHNT, YENEEA. The CDR3 is 11 residues long. The ends were cut back, 5 bases at V and 4 bases at J, with 5 bases in the middle. The CDR3 DNA sequence: TGTGCCAGCAGCCTAACAGAGACCCAGTACTTC. Protein sequence: CASSLTETQYF.

This clone appeared a few times. This chain links TRBV9 with TRBJ2-1, with 7 bases matching TRBD2. V shed 1 base and J 0 bases; nucleotides not matched to a gene: 4. The V gene's germline CDR1 is SGDLS and CDR2 YYNGEE. The CDR3 runs to 16 residues. The CDR3 coding sequence is TGTGCCAGCAGCGTAATGGGCGGGAGCTCCTACAATGAGCAGTTCTTC. Protein: CASSVMGGSSYNEQFF.

The chain links TRBV19 to TRBJ1-5; 8 bases are a match to TRBD1. The CDR3 is 14 residues long. Germline loops: CDR1 LNHDA, CDR2 SQIVND (reference sequence). J gave up 6 bases and V 3 bases, and 4 bases lay outside the gene matches. In nucleotides, the CDR3 is TGTGCCAGTAGTATTGGGACAGGAATTCAGCCCCAGCATTTT. This sequence encodes CASSIGTGIQPQHF. Filled out from reference TRBV19 and TRBJ1-5, the complete variable domain reads DGGITQSPKYLFRKEGQNVTLSCEQNLNHDAMYWYRQDPGQGLRLIYYSQIVNDFQKGDIAEGYSVSREKKESFPLTVTSAQKNPTAFYLCASSIGTGIQPQHFGDGTRLSIL.

The chain combines TRBV9 with TRBJ2-1, with TRBD1 as a possible D gene (6 bases). CDR1 and CDR2 (germline): SGDLS, YYNGEE. This CDR3 has 17 residues. Trimming took off 3 bases at V and 10 bases at J, with 26 bases between the two ends. DNA of the CDR3: TGTGCCAGCAGCGGACCTCCAGGGGCCCCAAGGGGTCGCGAGCAGTTCTTC. Translating gives CASSGPPGAPRGREQFF.

V usage is TRBV21-1 and J usage is TRBJ2-7; the table's D call, TRBD1, was not checked against the DNA. TRBV21-1 is shown as a pseudogene. The CDR3 length is 14 residues. CDR3 in amino acids: CASSKDRGTYEQYV. DNA for the CDR3: TGTGCCAGCAGCAAAGACAGGGGAACCTACGAGCAGTACGTC.

V is TRBV5-1 and J is TRBJ1-1, with a weak D call TRBD1 (6 bases). This CDR3 is 14 amino acids long. V gave up 6 bases and J gave up 1 base, with 13 bases separating them. Germline V gene sequence: CDR1 SGHRS, CDR2 YFSETQ. CDR3 sequence reads: CASMHGGANTEAFF. The DNA for the CDR3 is TGCGCCAGCATGCACGGGGGGGCGAACACTGAAGCTTTCTTT.

This rearrangement joins TRBV11-3 to TRBJ1-4; 9 bases fit TRBD1. Per germline, CDR1 SGHNT and CDR2 YENEEA. V shed 5 bases and J 0 bases; nucleotides not matched to a gene: 10. The CDR3 contains 18 residues. CDR3 DNA: TGTGCCAGCAGCCTCAGACAGGGGGGAGTTGCAACTAATGAAAAACTGTTTTTT. Translating it yields CASSLRQGGVATNEKLFF.

This chain connects TRBV6-5 to TRBJ1-1; D ambiguous. Per the germline V gene, CDR1 is MNHEY and CDR2 is SVGAGI. This CDR3 is 12 amino acids long. V lost 8 bases to trimming and J lost 6 bases, with 13 bases between them. In DNA, the CDR3 is TGTGCCAGCGCGGCGGGGTTTGCTGAAGCTTTCTTT. Amino acid sequence: CASAAGFAEAFF.

This chain uses TRBV5-4 with TRBJ1-2; TRBD1 agrees at 9 bases. The CDR3 consists of 15 residues. V shed 4 bases and J 3 bases; nucleotides not matched to a gene: 7. The germline V gene has CDR1 SGHNT and CDR2 YYREEE (reference sequence). CDR3 DNA sequence: TGTGCCAGCAGCGCACGGACAGGGGCCCACTATGGCTACACCTTC. As protein: CASSARTGAHYGYTF.

The rearrangement uses TRBV24-1 and TRBJ2-2, with D unclear. CDR3 length equals 14 residues. Trimming shortened V by 1 base and J by 4 bases, and 6 bases separated the two germline ends. Per the germline V gene, CDR1 is KGHDR and CDR2 is SFDVKD. The CDR3 DNA follows: TGTGCCACCAGTGATTTATCTGTCACCGGGGAGCTGTTTTTT. The encoded protein is CATSDLSVTGELFF.

This chain connects TRBV2 to TRBJ1-5; D is undetermined. The V gene lost 4 bases and the J gene lost 1 base, with 23 bases spanning the gap. The CDR3 is made up of 19 amino acids. CDR1 and CDR2 (germline): SNHLY, FYNNEI. CDR3 nucleotides: TGTGCCAGCAGTGTTAGTTGGAGCGGGGTCAGGAGAAGCAATCAGCCCCAGCATTTT. It encodes CASSVSWSGVRRSNQPQHF.

This chain links TRBV5-1 with TRBJ2-2, with 8 bases lining up with TRBD1. This CDR3 comprises 14 residues. Trimming took 9 bases from V and 5 from J; bases not matched to a gene: 9. Germline CDR1 reads SGHRS; CDR2 reads YFSETQ. Here the CDR3 DNA reads TGCGCCACCTCAGGGGGCGACCCGACCGGGGAGCTGTTTTTT. It specifies CATSGGDPTGELFF.

The rearrangement uses TRBV12-3 or TRBV12-4 and TRBJ2-3; D possibly corresponds to TRBD2 (6 bases). This CDR3 has 13 amino acids. V gave up 7 bases and J gave up 6 bases, with 14 bases separating them. The CDR3 DNA is TGTGCCAGCATTACGGGGGAGGTGGATACGCAGTATTTT. The encoded protein is CASITGEVDTQYF.

The chain uses TRBV19 and TRBJ2-4; 8 positions match TRBD1. The CDR3 length is 15 residues. The V gene's germline CDR1 is LNHDA and CDR2 SQIVND (reference sequence). The V gene end was trimmed by 3 bases and the J gene end by 5 bases; junction bases not matched to a gene: 6. DNA for the CDR3: TGTGCCAGTAGTATTGGACAGGGACGGGAAAACATTCAGTACTTC. This gives the protein CASSIGQGRENIQYF.